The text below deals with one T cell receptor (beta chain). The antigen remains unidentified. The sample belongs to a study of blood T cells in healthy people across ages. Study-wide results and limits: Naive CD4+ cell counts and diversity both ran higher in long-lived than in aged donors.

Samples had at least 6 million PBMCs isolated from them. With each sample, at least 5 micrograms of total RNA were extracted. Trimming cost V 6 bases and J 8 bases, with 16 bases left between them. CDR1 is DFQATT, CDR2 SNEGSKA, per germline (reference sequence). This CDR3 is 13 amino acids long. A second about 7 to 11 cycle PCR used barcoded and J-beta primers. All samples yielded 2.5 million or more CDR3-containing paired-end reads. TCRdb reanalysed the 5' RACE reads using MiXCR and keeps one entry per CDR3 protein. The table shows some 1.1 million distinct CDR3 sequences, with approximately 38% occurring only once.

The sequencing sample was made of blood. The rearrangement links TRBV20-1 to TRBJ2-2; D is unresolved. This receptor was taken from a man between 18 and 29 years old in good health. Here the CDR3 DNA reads TGCAGTGCCGAAAGGGCAGGCACTGGGGAGCTGTTTTTT. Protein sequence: CSAERAGTGELFF.